The 25 T cell receptor beta chains listed next were all sequenced from one sample in a study of shared clonotypes between healthy human individuals. The table came from immunoSEQ multiplex PCR; TCRdb's copy has only in-frame clones and leaves some out. The sample includes about 230,000 clones, 60% to 80% of them seen just once. Sequenced input: memory CD4+ T cells sorted from blood. Indicated subset: CD45RA-negative fraction. All receptors derive from a man in his thirties or forties in good health.

The chain uses TRBV5-1 and TRBJ1-2; 10 bases line up with TRBD1. V lost 4 bases to trimming and J lost 6 bases; unmatched junction nucleotides: 6. CDR1 is SGHRS and CDR2 is YFSETQ in the germline V gene. The CDR3 spans 14 residues. CDR3 protein: CASSPRTGGDGYTF. CDR3 nucleotides: TGCGCCAGCAGCCCTAGGACAGGGGGAGATGGCTACACCTTC.

The J gene is TRBJ2-7, the V gene TRBV2; TRBD1 or TRBD2 may be the D gene (7 bases each). The germline V gene has CDR1 SNHLY and CDR2 FYNNEI. The V and J ends lost 5 bases and 5 bases respectively, with 13 bases between them. The CDR3 runs 13 residues. The CDR3 DNA sequence: TGTGCCAGCAGTCGGCAGGGGGGGAACGAGCAGTACTTC. Its protein product is CASSRQGGNEQYF.

The V and J genes are TRBV23-1 and TRBJ2-7, with TRBD1 matching 9 bases. TRBV23-1 is an open reading frame whose function is uncertain. V trimming: 4 bases; J trimming: 3 bases; junction bases outside the gene matches: 7. This CDR3 comprises 15 residues. The CDR3 sequence is CASSRDRGGNYEQYF. DNA of the CDR3: TGCGCCAGCAGTCGCGACAGGGGGGGAAACTACGAGCAGTACTTC.

The chain recombines TRBV19 with TRBJ2-7; the D gene is possibly TRBD2 (6 bases). The germline CDR1 and CDR2 sequences are LNHDA and SQIVND (reference sequence). V lost 2 bases and J 7 bases, leaving 15 bases between the germline ends. This CDR3 has 14 residues. The CDR3 spells CASSILRGGLEQYF. CDR3 DNA sequence: TGTGCCAGTAGTATACTTCGGGGAGGCTTGGAGCAGTACTTC.

This clone has a handful of counts. The V gene is TRBV19, the J gene TRBJ2-1; 8 bases fit TRBD2. There are 15 residues in the CDR3. In germline, CDR1 is LNHDA, CDR2 SQIVND (reference sequence). V was pared by 5 bases and J by 5 bases, with 8 bases of the junction left unmatched. In DNA, the CDR3 is TGTGCCAGTAGTCTACTACTAGCGGCACACAATGAGCAGTTCTTC. Its translation: CASSLLLAAHNEQFF.

The V gene is TRBV7-2, the J gene TRBJ2-5; the D gene is possibly TRBD1 (6 bases). Germline CDR1 and CDR2: SGHTA and FQGNSA. The CDR3 totals 15 residues. Deletions cut 5 bases from V and 5 bases from J, with 18 bases between. DNA of the CDR3: TGTGCCAGCAGCGTTTCTTGGGGGCGAATTGAGACCCAGTACTTC. As protein: CASSVSWGRIETQYF.

The chain recombines TRBV7-3 with TRBJ2-2, with unresolved D. Germline V gene data show CDR1 as SGHTA and CDR2 as FQGTGA. V lost 5 bases, J lost 6 bases, and 7 bases lay in between. The CDR3 totals 12 residues. CDR3: CASSPRPGELFF. In DNA, the CDR3 is TGTGCCAGCAGCCCAAGGCCCGGGGAGCTGTTTTTT.

V and J are TRBV10-3 and TRBJ2-7; possibly TRBD2 for D (5 bases). CDR3 size: 14 residues. V lost 2 bases and J lost 2, with 10 bases in between. Per germline, CDR1 ENHRY and CDR2 SYGVKD. The CDR3 region has the DNA TGTGCCATCAGTGAGAGTACGGGAACCTACGAGCAGTACTTC. Its protein product is CAISESTGTYEQYF.

The V call is TRBV7-2, the J call TRBJ2-7; 11 positions agree with TRBD2. The CDR3 totals 18 residues. Germline assignment: CDR1 SGHTA and CDR2 FQGNSA. V was pared by 3 bases and J by 2 bases, with 12 bases of the junction left unmatched. CDR3 DNA: TGTGCCAGCAGCTTCCCCACGGCTAGCGGGAGGCGTCCCTACGAGCAGTACTTC. This gives the protein CASSFPTASGRRPYEQYF.

The V gene is TRBV2, the J gene TRBJ2-3; 7 bases fit TRBD2. This CDR3 spans 15 amino acids. In germline, CDR1 is SNHLY, CDR2 FYNNEI. After removal of 7 bases from V and 1 base from J, the junction contained 8 bases not matched to a gene. CDR3 coding DNA: TGTGCCAGCAATTCGGTAGCGGGCGGCACAGATACGCAGTATTTT. It codes for CASNSVAGGTDTQYF. The full variable domain, rest sourced from reference TRBV2 and TRBJ2-3, is EPEVTQTPSHQVTQMGQEVILRCVPISNHLYFYWYRQILGQKVEFLVSFYNNEISEKSEIFDDQFSVERPDGSNFTLKIRSTKLEDSAMYFCASNSVAGGTDTQYFGPGTRLTVL.

The chain joins TRBV11-2 to TRBJ2-2; TRBD1 aligns across 7 bases. CDR1 is SGHAT, CDR2 FQNNGV, per germline. The CDR3 has 17 residues. Trimming took 3 bases from V and 4 from J; bases not matched to a gene: 11. The CDR3 DNA sequence: TGTGCCAGCAGCTTGGCCGAGGGGGCGCTTGGCACCGGGGAGCTGTTTTTT. It specifies CASSLAEGALGTGELFF.

V usage is TRBV11-3 and J usage is TRBJ2-3; D is possibly TRBD1 (5 bases). CDR3 length: 17 amino acids. Deletions cut 1 base from V and 2 bases from J, with 16 bases between. Germline V gene data show CDR1 as SGHNT and CDR2 as YENEEA. CDR3 coding DNA: TGTGCCAGCAGCTTAGCCCCCCTACAGGTTTACACAGATACGCAGTATTTT. Translation gives CASSLAPLQVYTDTQYF.

This clone was picked up a small number of times. This chain connects TRBV7-9 to TRBJ2-1; either TRBD1 or TRBD2 may fit D (5 bases each). The V end lost 1 base, the J end lost 4 bases, and 14 bases lay between the germline ends. Germline lookup yields CDR1 SEHNR and CDR2 FQNEAQ (reference sequence). This CDR3 has 16 residues. As DNA, the CDR3 is TGTGCCAGCAGCTTAGGGGACCCGCTGCAATACAATGAGCAGTTCTTC. Residues: CASSLGDPLQYNEQFF. The full variable domain, completed using reference TRBV7-9 and TRBJ2-1, is DTGVSQNPRHKITKRGQNVTFRCDPISEHNRLYWYRQTLGQGPEFLTYFQNEAQLEKSRLLSDRFSAERPKGSFSTLEIQRTEQGDSAMYLCASSLGDPLQYNEQFFGPGTRLTVL.

CDR3 sequence (DNA): TGTGCCAGCAGAGAGGACAGGGCTGCGGGTGAGCAGTTCTTC. Translating gives CASREDRAAGEQFF. The J gene is TRBJ2-1, the V gene TRBV6-4, with TRBD1 matching 8 bases. Germline assignment: CDR1 MRHNA and CDR2 SNTAGT. V gave up 6 bases and J gave up 9 bases; unmatched junction bases: 10. This CDR3 has 14 residues.

This clone was found a few times. The chain uses TRBV5-8 and TRBJ2-2; D might be TRBD1 (6 bases). CDR1 SGHTS and CDR2 YDEGEE come from the germline V gene. V was cut by 3 bases and J by 3 bases, with 15 bases left in between. The CDR3 has 16 residues. The CDR3 bases are TGTGCCAGCAGCTGGGCGTGGGGGCAGGACACCGGGGAGCTGTTTTTT. Translating it yields CASSWAWGQDTGELFF.

J is TRBJ2-1 and V is TRBV25-1; D not resolved. This CDR3 has 14 residues. The germline V gene encodes CDR1 MGHDK and CDR2 SYGVNS. V lost 3 bases and J 0 bases, leaving 6 bases between the germline ends. CDR3 nucleotides: TGTGCCAGCAGTGATGAAATCTCCTACAATGAGCAGTTCTTC. It yields the protein CASSDEISYNEQFF.

The chain employs TRBV6-1 and TRBJ2-1, with 7 bases lining up with TRBD1. This CDR3 is built from 15 residues. Germline CDR1 reads MNHNS; CDR2 reads SASEGT. Trimming at V came to 6 bases and at J to 1 base, leaving 6 bases not matched to a gene. CDR3 loop: CASSLGDSSYNEQFF. DNA for the CDR3: TGTGCCAGCAGCCTCGGGGACAGTTCCTACAATGAGCAGTTCTTC.

In the case of this clone: Since a much larger clone is just one base distant, this may be a read error. The chain joins TRBV5-6 to TRBJ2-5; 7 positions match TRBD1. Germline V gene sequence: CDR1 SGHDT, CDR2 YYEEEE. This CDR3 spans 13 amino acids. V was clipped by 3 bases and J by 2 bases; unmatched bases: 1. The CDR3 bases are TGTGCCAGCAGCTCGGGACAGCAAGAGACCCAGTACTTC. It is translated as CASSSGQQETQYF.

The CDR3 region is CASSFETSGSSYNEQFF. CDR3 coding DNA: TGTGCCAGCAGCTTTGAGACTAGCGGGAGCTCCTACAATGAGCAGTTCTTC. The chain recombines TRBV7-9 with TRBJ2-1; TRBD2 matches 12 bases. The J segment lost 0 bases and the V segment lost 3 bases, leaving 3 bases of the junction unmatched. The CDR3 totals 17 residues. Germline assignment: CDR1 SEHNR and CDR2 FQNEAQ (reference sequence).

The V gene is TRBV5-1, the J gene TRBJ2-1; D gene uncertain. V lost 0 bases and J 8 bases, leaving 12 bases between the germline ends. The CDR3 covers 14 residues. Looked up from germline, CDR1 is SGHRS and CDR2 is YFSETQ. The CDR3 here is CASSLVMGQYEQFF. DNA for the CDR3: TGCGCCAGCAGCTTGGTGATGGGCCAGTATGAGCAGTTCTTC.

The chain links TRBV28 to TRBJ1-5; D is perhaps TRBD1 (6 bases). Trimming pared 6 bases from V and 3 bases from J, leaving 15 bases between. The CDR3 consists of 15 residues. Germline V gives CDR1 MDHEN, CDR2 SYDVKM. CDR3 nucleotides: TGTGCCAGCAGGAAACAGGGAGCTATCAATCAGCCCCAGCATTTT. Amino acid sequence: CASRKQGAINQPQHF. Full variable domain (rest looked up from reference TRBV28 and TRBJ1-5): DVKVTQSSRYLVKRTGEKVFLECVQDMDHENMFWYRQDPGLGLRLIYFSYDVKMKEKGDIPEGYSVSREKKERFSLILESASTNQTSMYLCASRKQGAINQPQHFGDGTRLSIL.

The rearrangement links TRBV2 to TRBJ2-1; unclear D gene. The V and J ends lost 7 bases and 7 bases respectively, with 14 bases between them. The CDR3 sequence is 13 residues long. The germline CDR1 and CDR2 sequences are SNHLY and FYNNEI. The CDR3 spells CASNEVRSNEQFF. The CDR3 DNA sequence: TGTGCCAGCAATGAGGTGAGGTCGAATGAGCAGTTCTTC.

This chain joins TRBV4-3 and TRBJ2-5; 7 bases are a match to TRBD2. Per the germline V gene, CDR1 is LGHNA and CDR2 is YSLEER. The CDR3 length is 15 residues. The V and J ends lost 0 bases and 4 bases, in that order; junction bases with no gene match: 5. The CDR3 sequence: CASSQDPPGGETQYF. CDR3 DNA sequence: TGCGCCAGCAGCCAAGATCCCCCGGGAGGAGAGACCCAGTACTTC.

The chain employs TRBV27 and TRBJ2-7, with D maybe TRBD1 (6 bases). There are 13 residues in the CDR3. In germline, CDR1 is MNHEY, CDR2 SMNVEV (reference sequence). V lost 9 bases and J 3 bases, leaving 15 bases between the germline ends. The CDR3 region is CARIETGFYEQYF. The CDR3 DNA reads as TGTGCCAGGATAGAAACAGGGTTCTACGAGCAGTACTTC.

V and J are TRBV10-1 and TRBJ2-1; the D gene is possibly TRBD2 (6 bases). The V end lost 3 bases, the J end lost 8 bases, and 11 bases lay between the germline ends. This CDR3 has 13 amino acids. The germline V gene encodes CDR1 WNHNN and CDR2 SYGVQD (reference sequence). CDR3 loop: CASSDGGRDEQFF. Here the CDR3 DNA reads TGCGCCAGCAGTGACGGGGGTAGGGATGAGCAGTTCTTC.